The 10 T cell receptor beta chains given below trace back to one sample, sequenced in a study of T-cell reconstitution after alpha-beta-depleted transplantation in children. The TCRbeta library was prepared with unique molecular identifiers. TCRdb ran MiXCR on the PCR reads and lists one entry per CDR3 protein. The table records around 600,000 distinct CDR3 sequences, 8% to 11% of them present only once. Material: PBMCs from the stem cell graft donor, obtained from the stem cell graft. Receptors originate from a human donor who donated a stem cell graft to a child with acute myeloid leukemia.

This clonotype was counted many times. This CDR3 reads CSVQAGLAQGEQYF. DNA for the CDR3: TGCAGCGTTCAAGCCGGACTAGCGCAGGGGGAGCAGTACTTC. The genes are TRBV29-1 and TRBJ2-7, with 9 bases that match TRBD2. V trimming: 5 bases; J trimming: 7 bases; junction bases outside the gene matches: 12. This CDR3 has 14 residues. Germline-derived CDR1 and CDR2 are SQVTM and ANQGSEA.

This clonotype was detected many times. The chain has TRBV28 and TRBJ2-1, with 10 nucleotides matching TRBD2. Germline lookup yields CDR1 MDHEN and CDR2 SYDVKM. The V gene end was trimmed by 5 bases and the J gene end by 8 bases; junction bases not matched to a gene: 9. The CDR3 totals 15 residues. The CDR3 DNA follows: TGTGCCAGCAGTAGAACTAGCGGGAAAGGGGATGAGCAGTTCTTC. This sequence encodes CASSRTSGKGDEQFF.

This clonotype has more than one count but fewer than ten. The chain combines TRBV6-2 or TRBV6-3 with TRBJ2-7; a possible D gene is TRBD1 (6 bases). The CDR3 sequence is 12 residues long. CDR1 MNHEY and CDR2 SVGEGT come from the germline V gene. The V and J ends lost 6 bases and 2 bases respectively, with 8 bases between them. CDR3 coding DNA: TGTGCCAGCAGACCAGGGGCCTACGAGCAGTACTTC. It yields the protein CASRPGAYEQYF.

This clonotype was observed at least ten times. The chain recombines TRBV9 with TRBJ2-2; tentatively, D is TRBD2 (6 bases). The length of the CDR3 is 17 residues. Trimming left V 3 bases short and J 5 bases short, with 20 bases between. Per the germline V gene, CDR1 is SGDLS and CDR2 is YYNGEE. The CDR3 is CASSDGAGLLRTGELFF. CDR3 nucleotides: TGTGCCAGCAGCGATGGCGCGGGACTCCTTCGTACCGGGGAGCTGTTTTTT.

The chain links TRBV15 to TRBJ2-1; 10 bases match TRBD2. Germline-derived CDR1 and CDR2 are LNHNV and YYDKDF (reference sequence). Losses at the gene ends were 2 bases for V and 7 bases for J; bases not matched to a gene: 11. CDR3 size: 17 residues. The CDR3 nucleotides are TGTGCCACCAGCAGATCCGAGGGACTAGCGAGTTATAATGAGCAGTTCTTC. Translated: CATSRSEGLASYNEQFF.

This clonotype was seen at least ten times. The chain joins TRBV24-1 to TRBJ2-1, with D maybe TRBD2 (6 bases). Trimming removed 6 bases at V and 5 bases at J, with 16 bases between. CDR1 and CDR2 (germline): KGHDR, SFDVKD. The CDR3 is 15 amino acids. DNA for the CDR3: TGTGCCACCAGTTCGGCGGGACGGGGTCACAATGAGCAGTTCTTC. It translates to CATSSAGRGHNEQFF.

J is TRBJ2-4 and V is TRBV25-1; TRBD2 is a possible D gene (6 bases). Trimming cost V 2 bases and J 1 base, with 9 bases left between them. Germline CDR1 reads MGHDK; CDR2 reads SYGVNS. This CDR3 region has 15 residues. CDR3 amino acids: CASSEAGFAKNIQYF. The CDR3 DNA reads TGTGCCAGCAGTGAAGCGGGATTCGCCAAAAACATTCAGTACTTC.

This chain uses TRBV20-1 with TRBJ2-3; D possibly uses TRBD1 or TRBD2 (6 bases each). The ends were cut back, 0 bases at V and 3 bases at J, with 13 bases in the middle. The CDR3 consists of 15 residues. Germline V CDR1 and CDR2: DFQATT, SNEGSKA (reference sequence). CDR3 in amino acids: CSARELGGQTDTQYF. The CDR3 DNA reads TGCAGTGCTAGAGAGTTGGGGGGACAAACAGATACGCAGTATTTT.

This clonotype was counted ten times or more. J is TRBJ2-2 and V is TRBV6-5, with TRBD1 matching 9 bases. The junction had 9 bases not matched to a gene; V was cut back by 4 bases and J by 6 bases. CDR3 length equals 16 residues. Germline V gives CDR1 MNHEY, CDR2 SVGAGI. CDR3 protein: CASSSPGQGGPGELFF. The CDR3 nucleotides are TGTGCCAGCAGTTCCCCGGGACAGGGTGGACCCGGGGAGCTGTTTTTT.

This sequence joins TRBV20-1 and TRBJ2-1, with D unresolved. CDR3 length: 13 amino acids. The V and J ends lost 6 bases and 4 bases respectively, with 13 bases between them. Germline V lookup: CDR1 DFQATT, CDR2 SNEGSKA (reference sequence). The chain's CDR3 is CSAPRPKYNEQFF. The CDR3 DNA reads TGCAGTGCCCCCAGACCGAAATACAATGAGCAGTTCTTC.